This entry describes one T cell receptor beta chain. Sequence at one end of the junction differs from germline and may be a read error. The repertoire was sequenced with immunoSEQ multiplex PCR; TCRdb's copy has only in-frame clones and lacks some. Of 60,000 to 75,000 clones in the sample, 60% to 85% were seen once. The CDR3 spans 12 residues. Germline lookup yields CDR1 MDHEN and CDR2 SYDVKM. These data belong to a study of blood T cell repertoires in COVID-19. The chain recombines TRBV28 with TRBJ1-1; D unresolved. Sequencing was done on a sample of peripheral blood. This receptor was identified in a woman older than 75 with acute or convalescent COVID-19. Written as DNA, the CDR3 is TGTGCCAGCAGTTCGGGGAACAGTGAAGCTTTCTTT. Its protein is CASSSGNSEAFF.